These T cell receptor beta chains were read from a single sample in a study of T-cell memory formation after mild COVID-19. TCRdb independently ran MiXCR on the 5' RACE reads; one entry per CDR3 protein. The profile shows under 450,000 distinct CDR3 sequences, 20% to 25% of them singletons. Sequenced sample: PBMCs or a T cell subset sorted from them (not recorded which). The receptors here all came from a man in his late teens or twenties who had mild COVID-19 (a few samples of this study predate the infection). Cell type and time point are not known. Both conserved end residues are part of each CDR3. The D gene is left open where the match is weak.

v_call: TRBV18; j_call: TRBJ2-1; cdr3_length: 15; d_call: .; cdr3_aa: CASSQQGLGYNEQFF
v_call: TRBV5-1; j_call: TRBJ2-1; cdr3_length: 15; d_call: TRBD1; cdr3_aa: CASSYNGQGWNEQFF
v_call: TRBV7-9; j_call: TRBJ1-2; cdr3_length: 12; d_call: .; cdr3_aa: CASSYDFFGYTF
v_call: TRBV10-3; j_call: TRBJ2-5; cdr3_length: 17; d_call: .; cdr3_aa: CAISEGRVSGGQETQYF
v_call: TRBV6-5; j_call: TRBJ1-3; cdr3_length: 13; d_call: .; cdr3_aa: CASSYSFGNTIYF
v_call: TRBV7-3; j_call: TRBJ2-7; cdr3_length: 15; d_call: TRBD1; cdr3_aa: CASRLGDRGIYEQYF
v_call: TRBV5-1; j_call: TRBJ1-1; cdr3_length: 17; d_call: .; cdr3_aa: CASSPRAVGPDNTEAFF
v_call: TRBV28; j_call: TRBJ2-5; cdr3_length: 14; d_call: .; cdr3_aa: CASSAGPLQETQYF
v_call: TRBV6-2/TRBV6-3; j_call: TRBJ1-2; cdr3_length: 13; d_call: .; cdr3_aa: CASSYELPYGYTF
v_call: TRBV7-3; j_call: TRBJ2-1; cdr3_length: 16; d_call: TRBD2; cdr3_aa: CASSAKTSGATNEQFF
v_call: TRBV5-1; j_call: TRBJ1-3; cdr3_length: 15; d_call: .; cdr3_aa: CASSLGITSGNTIYF
v_call: TRBV27; j_call: TRBJ2-7; cdr3_length: 15; d_call: TRBD1; cdr3_aa: CASTSWGTDPYEQYF
v_call: TRBV6-5; j_call: TRBJ1-2; cdr3_length: 14; d_call: .; cdr3_aa: CASSYSVGVYGYTF
v_call: TRBV7-9; j_call: TRBJ2-3; cdr3_length: 17; d_call: .; cdr3_aa: CASSLAFRQSKVDTQYF
v_call: TRBV4-3; j_call: TRBJ2-1; cdr3_length: 13; d_call: .; cdr3_aa: CASSQVRHNEQFF
v_call: TRBV20-1; j_call: TRBJ2-3; cdr3_length: 15; d_call: .; cdr3_aa: CSAEGQSGKADTQYF
v_call: TRBV18; j_call: TRBJ2-3; cdr3_length: 18; d_call: .; cdr3_aa: CASSLADAGFWAPDTQYF
v_call: TRBV18; j_call: TRBJ2-3; cdr3_length: 15; d_call: TRBD1; cdr3_aa: CASSPGDSRTDTQYF
v_call: TRBV24-1; j_call: TRBJ1-1; cdr3_length: 11; d_call: .; cdr3_aa: CATWGRTEAFF
v_call: TRBV7-9; j_call: TRBJ1-6; cdr3_length: 15; d_call: .; cdr3_aa: CASSLRDTRNSPLHF
v_call: TRBV29-1; j_call: TRBJ2-5; cdr3_length: 19; d_call: .; cdr3_aa: CSVEYAGETLWANRETQYF
v_call: TRBV20-1; j_call: TRBJ2-7; cdr3_length: 11; d_call: .; cdr3_aa: CSALQPYEQYF
v_call: TRBV12-3/TRBV12-4; j_call: TRBJ1-5; cdr3_length: 14; d_call: TRBD1; cdr3_aa: CASSRGTGGLPQHF
v_call: TRBV5-1; j_call: TRBJ2-3; cdr3_length: 15; d_call: .; cdr3_aa: CASSLADGATDTQYF
v_call: TRBV2; j_call: TRBJ2-1; cdr3_length: 12; d_call: .; cdr3_aa: CASSVESSVGFF
v_call: TRBV10-3; j_call: TRBJ1-4; cdr3_length: 14; d_call: .; cdr3_aa: CATSGLGSPEKLFF
v_call: TRBV5-1; j_call: TRBJ2-1; cdr3_length: 15; d_call: .; cdr3_aa: CASSPGFHSYNEQFF
v_call: TRBV25-1; j_call: TRBJ2-7; cdr3_length: 14; d_call: TRBD1; cdr3_aa: CASSATGTGGEQYF
v_call: TRBV2; j_call: TRBJ1-5; cdr3_length: 14; d_call: TRBD1; cdr3_aa: CASSGTGADQPQHF
v_call: TRBV5-1; j_call: TRBJ2-1; cdr3_length: 15; d_call: .; cdr3_aa: CASSLAPGANNEQFF
v_call: TRBV7-3; j_call: TRBJ2-1; cdr3_length: 15; d_call: TRBD2; cdr3_aa: CASSRTSGGVNEQFF
v_call: TRBV27; j_call: TRBJ2-7; cdr3_length: 16; d_call: TRBD2; cdr3_aa: CASSLKGAGGLYEQYF
v_call: TRBV12-3/TRBV12-4; j_call: TRBJ2-3; cdr3_length: 13; d_call: TRBD2; cdr3_aa: CASSSIAGVTQYF
v_call: TRBV9; j_call: TRBJ2-5; cdr3_length: 17; d_call: TRBD2; cdr3_aa: CASTSPGTSGGLETQYF
v_call: TRBV4-1; j_call: TRBJ2-5; cdr3_length: 12; d_call: .; cdr3_aa: CASSQDLETQYF
v_call: TRBV27; j_call: TRBJ2-7; cdr3_length: 11; d_call: .; cdr3_aa: CASSLSGEQYF
v_call: TRBV12-3/TRBV12-4; j_call: TRBJ2-1; cdr3_length: 16; d_call: TRBD1; cdr3_aa: CASRTGTGSSYNEQFF
v_call: TRBV5-1; j_call: TRBJ1-1; cdr3_length: 15; d_call: .; cdr3_aa: CASTLGEEMNTEAFF
v_call: TRBV12-3/TRBV12-4; j_call: TRBJ2-3; cdr3_length: 15; d_call: .; cdr3_aa: CASSSSLPSTDTQYF
v_call: TRBV28; j_call: TRBJ1-4; cdr3_length: 14; d_call: TRBD1; cdr3_aa: CASRPGTGGRKLFF
v_call: TRBV27; j_call: TRBJ1-5; cdr3_length: 12; d_call: .; cdr3_aa: CALTQAWEPQHF